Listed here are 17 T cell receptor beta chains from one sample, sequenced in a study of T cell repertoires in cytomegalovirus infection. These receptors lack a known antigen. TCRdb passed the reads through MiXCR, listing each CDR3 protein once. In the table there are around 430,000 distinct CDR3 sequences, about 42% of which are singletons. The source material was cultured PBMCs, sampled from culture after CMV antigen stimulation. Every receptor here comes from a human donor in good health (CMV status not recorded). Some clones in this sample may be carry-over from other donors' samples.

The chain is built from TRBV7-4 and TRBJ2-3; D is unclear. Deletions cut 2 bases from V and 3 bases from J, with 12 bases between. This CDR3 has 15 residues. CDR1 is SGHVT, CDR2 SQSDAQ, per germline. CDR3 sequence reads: CASSLFRLRTDTQYF. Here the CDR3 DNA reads TGTGCCAGCAGCTTATTCAGGTTGCGTACAGATACGCAGTATTTT.

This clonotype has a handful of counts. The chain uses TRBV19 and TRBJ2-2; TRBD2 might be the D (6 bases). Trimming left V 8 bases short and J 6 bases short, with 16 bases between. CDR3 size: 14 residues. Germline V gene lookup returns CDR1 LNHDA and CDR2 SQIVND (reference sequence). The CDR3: CASEEEGFAGELFF. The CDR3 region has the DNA TGTGCCAGTGAAGAGGAGGGTTTCGCCGGGGAGCTGTTTTTT.

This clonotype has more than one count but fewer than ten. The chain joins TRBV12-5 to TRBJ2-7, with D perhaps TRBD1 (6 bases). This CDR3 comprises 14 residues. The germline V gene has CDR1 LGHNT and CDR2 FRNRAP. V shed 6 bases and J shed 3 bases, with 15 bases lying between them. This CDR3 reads CASGPGTNLYEQYF. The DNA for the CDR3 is TGTGCTAGTGGGCCCGGGACAAATCTCTACGAGCAGTACTTC. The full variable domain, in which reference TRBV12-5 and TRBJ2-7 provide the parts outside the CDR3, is DARVTQTPRHKVTEMGQEVTMRCQPILGHNTVFWYRQTMMQGLELLAYFRNRAPLDDSGMPKDRFSAEMPDATLATLKIQPSEPRDSAVYFCASGPGTNLYEQYFGPGTRLTVT.

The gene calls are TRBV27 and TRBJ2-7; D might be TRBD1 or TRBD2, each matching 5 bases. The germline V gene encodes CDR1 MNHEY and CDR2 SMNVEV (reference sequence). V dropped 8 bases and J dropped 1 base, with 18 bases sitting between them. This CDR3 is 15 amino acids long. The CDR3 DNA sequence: TGTGCCAGCCAACGAGGCGCCTGGGGGTCCTACGAGCAGTACTTC. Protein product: CASQRGAWGSYEQYF.

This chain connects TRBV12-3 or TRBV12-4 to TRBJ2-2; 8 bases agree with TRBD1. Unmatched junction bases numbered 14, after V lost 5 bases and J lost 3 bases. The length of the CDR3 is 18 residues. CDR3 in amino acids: CASSPGTGHVAYTGELFF. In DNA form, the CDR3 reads TGTGCCAGCAGTCCCGGGACAGGACACGTAGCATACACCGGGGAGCTGTTTTTT.

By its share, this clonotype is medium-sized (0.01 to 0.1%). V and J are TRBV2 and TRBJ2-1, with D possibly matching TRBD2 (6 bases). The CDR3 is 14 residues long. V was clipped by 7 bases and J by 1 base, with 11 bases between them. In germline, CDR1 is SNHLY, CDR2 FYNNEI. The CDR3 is CASTSGVSYNEQFF. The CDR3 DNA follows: TGTGCCAGCACCTCGGGGGTATCCTACAATGAGCAGTTCTTC. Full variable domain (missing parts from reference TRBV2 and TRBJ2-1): EPEVTQTPSHQVTQMGQEVILRCVPISNHLYFYWYRQILGQKVEFLVSFYNNEISEKSEIFDDQFSVERPDGSNFTLKIRSTKLEDSAMYFCASTSGVSYNEQFFGPGTRLTVL.

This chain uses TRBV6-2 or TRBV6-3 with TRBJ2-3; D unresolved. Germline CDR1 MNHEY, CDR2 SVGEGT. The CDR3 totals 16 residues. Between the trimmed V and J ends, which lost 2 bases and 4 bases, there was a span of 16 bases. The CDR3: CASSYTVLPPADTQYF. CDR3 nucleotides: TGTGCCAGCAGTTACACCGTCCTCCCTCCGGCAGATACGCAGTATTTT.

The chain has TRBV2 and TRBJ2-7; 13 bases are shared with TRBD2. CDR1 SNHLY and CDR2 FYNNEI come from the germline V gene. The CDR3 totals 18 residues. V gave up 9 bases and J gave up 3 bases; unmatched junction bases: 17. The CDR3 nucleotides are TGTGCCAGTCCTCTACGCGGACTAGCGGGAGTCGGGAACTACGAGCAGTACTTC. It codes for CASPLRGLAGVGNYEQYF.

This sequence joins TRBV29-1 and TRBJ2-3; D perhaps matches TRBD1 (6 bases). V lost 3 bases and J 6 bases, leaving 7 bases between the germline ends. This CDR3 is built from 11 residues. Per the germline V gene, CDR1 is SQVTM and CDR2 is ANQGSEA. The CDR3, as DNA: TGCAGCGTTGACCAGGGGGATACGCAGTATTTT. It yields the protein CSVDQGDTQYF.

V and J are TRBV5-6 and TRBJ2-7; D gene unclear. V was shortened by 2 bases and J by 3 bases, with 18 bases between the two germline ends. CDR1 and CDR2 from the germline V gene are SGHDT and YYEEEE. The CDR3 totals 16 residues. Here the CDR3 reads CASSLNRPSTFYEQYF. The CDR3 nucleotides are TGTGCCAGCAGCTTAAATCGACCTTCGACCTTCTACGAGCAGTACTTC.

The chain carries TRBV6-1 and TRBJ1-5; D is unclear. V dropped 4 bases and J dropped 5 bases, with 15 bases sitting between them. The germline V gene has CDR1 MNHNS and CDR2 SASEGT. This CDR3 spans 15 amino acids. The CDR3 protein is CASSVSFEGYQPQHF. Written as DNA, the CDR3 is TGTGCCAGCAGTGTTTCCTTCGAAGGGTATCAGCCCCAGCATTTT.

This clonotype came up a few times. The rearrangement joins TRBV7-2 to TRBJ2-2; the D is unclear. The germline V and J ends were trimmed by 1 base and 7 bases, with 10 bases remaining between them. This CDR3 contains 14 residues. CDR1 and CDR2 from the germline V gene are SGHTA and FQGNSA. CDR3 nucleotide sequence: TGTGCCAGCAGCTTAGGCTTCGCCCACGGGGAGCTGTTTTTT. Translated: CASSLGFAHGELFF.

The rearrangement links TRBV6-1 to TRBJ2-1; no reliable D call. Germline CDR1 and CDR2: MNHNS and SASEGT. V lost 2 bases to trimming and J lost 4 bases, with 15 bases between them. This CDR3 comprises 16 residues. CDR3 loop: CASSEYMAGEYNEQFF. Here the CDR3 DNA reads TGTGCCAGCAGTGAATATATGGCAGGCGAGTACAATGAGCAGTTCTTC.

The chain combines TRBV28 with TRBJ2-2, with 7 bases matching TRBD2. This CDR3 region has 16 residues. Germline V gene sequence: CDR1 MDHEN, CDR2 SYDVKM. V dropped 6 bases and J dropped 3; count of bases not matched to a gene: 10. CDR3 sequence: CASSFGRGTDTGELFF. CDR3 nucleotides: TGTGCCAGCAGCTTCGGGCGGGGGACTGACACCGGGGAGCTGTTTTTT.

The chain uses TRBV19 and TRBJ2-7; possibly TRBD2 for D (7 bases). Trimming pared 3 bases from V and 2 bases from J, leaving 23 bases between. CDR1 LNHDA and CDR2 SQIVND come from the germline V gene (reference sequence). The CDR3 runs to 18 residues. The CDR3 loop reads CASSIGTRNYGGAYEQYF. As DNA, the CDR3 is TGTGCCAGTAGTATTGGGACAAGGAACTATGGGGGGGCCTACGAGCAGTACTTC. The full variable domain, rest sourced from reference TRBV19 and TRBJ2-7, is DGGITQSPKYLFRKEGQNVTLSCEQNLNHDAMYWYRQDPGQGLRLIYYSQIVNDFQKGDIAEGYSVSREKKESFPLTVTSAQKNPTAFYLCASSIGTRNYGGAYEQYFGPGTRLTVT.

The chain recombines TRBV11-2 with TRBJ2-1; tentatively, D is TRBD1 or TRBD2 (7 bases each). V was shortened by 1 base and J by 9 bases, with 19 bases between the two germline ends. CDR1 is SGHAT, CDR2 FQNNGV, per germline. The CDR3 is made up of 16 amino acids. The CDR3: CASSLGSLGGGLEQFF. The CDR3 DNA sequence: TGTGCCAGCAGCTTAGGGTCATTGGGAGGGGGCCTTGAGCAGTTCTTC.

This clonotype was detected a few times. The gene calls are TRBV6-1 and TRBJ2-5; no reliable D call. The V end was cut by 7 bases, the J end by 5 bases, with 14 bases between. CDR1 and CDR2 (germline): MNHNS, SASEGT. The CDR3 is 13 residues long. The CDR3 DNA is TGTGCCAGCACACTTACCTCTTCGGAGACCCAGTACTTC. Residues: CASTLTSSETQYF.